This passage covers 3 T cell receptor beta chains from one sample sequenced in a study of neurological immune-mediated disorders. Each CDR3 protein is one row after TCRdb ran MiXCR on the 5' RACE reads. The table records approximately 77,000 distinct CDR3 sequences, approximately 10% of them present only once. The sequenced material came from PBMCs. The receptors derive from a man between 45 and 60 years old in good health.

The table lists this clonotype with many counts. The V gene is TRBV20-1, the J gene TRBJ1-4, with 8 bases fitting TRBD1. Unmatched junction bases numbered 9, after V lost 6 bases and J lost 6 bases. There are 14 residues in the CDR3. Germline V gene lookup returns CDR1 DFQATT and CDR2 SNEGSKA (reference sequence). The CDR3 bases are TGCAGTGCCCCTATTCAGGGGGCTTATGAAAAACTGTTTTTT. The encoded protein is CSAPIQGAYEKLFF.

This clonotype was detected ten times or more. J is TRBJ2-1 and V is TRBV5-1; 9 bases align to TRBD1. Germline V gene sequence: CDR1 SGHRS, CDR2 YFSETQ. The CDR3 covers 15 residues. V was pared by 4 bases and J by 8 bases, with 10 bases of the junction left unmatched. In DNA, the CDR3 is TGCGCCAGCAGCCTCGGGACAGGGAGGGGAGATGAGCAGTTCTTC. Its protein is CASSLGTGRGDEQFF.

This clonotype was detected ten times or more. J is TRBJ1-5 and V is TRBV10-3; D gene uncertain. The V gene's germline CDR1 is ENHRY and CDR2 SYGVKD. This CDR3 is built from 13 residues. The germline V and J ends were trimmed by 10 bases and 6 bases, with 16 bases remaining between them. The CDR3 nucleotides read TGTGCCACCTCTGCCGCTGTCGGTCAGCCCCAGCATTTT. It translates to CATSAAVGQPQHF.